This T cell receptor beta chain was observed in a study of cytomegalovirus exposure and HLA in healthy donors. Researchers ran the PCR with 60 Vbeta and 13 Jbeta primers. Clones were read by immunoSEQ multiplex PCR, and TCRdb kept only the in-frame ones, dropping some. The data show roughly 100,000 clones, approximately 72% seen once. Germline loops: CDR1 SGHTA, CDR2 FQGNSA. V lost 5 bases to trimming and J lost 4 bases, with 6 bases between them. The CDR3 runs to 12 residues. What was sequenced was PBMCs. The clonotype originates from a man between 25 and 39 years old in good health and CMV-seronegative. The chain is built from TRBV7-2 and TRBJ1-5; D is uncertain. The CDR3 DNA reads as TGTGCCAGCAGCCAAGAGAATCAGCCCCAGCATTTT. Protein sequence: CASSQENQPQHF. Based on the CDR3 plus reference TRBV7-2 and TRBJ1-5, the full variable domain is GAGVSQSPSNKVTEKGKDVELRCDPISGHTALYWYRQSLGQGLEFLIYFQGNSAPDKSGLPSDRFSAERTGGSVSTLTIQRTQQEDSAVYLCASSQENQPQHFGDGTRLSIL.